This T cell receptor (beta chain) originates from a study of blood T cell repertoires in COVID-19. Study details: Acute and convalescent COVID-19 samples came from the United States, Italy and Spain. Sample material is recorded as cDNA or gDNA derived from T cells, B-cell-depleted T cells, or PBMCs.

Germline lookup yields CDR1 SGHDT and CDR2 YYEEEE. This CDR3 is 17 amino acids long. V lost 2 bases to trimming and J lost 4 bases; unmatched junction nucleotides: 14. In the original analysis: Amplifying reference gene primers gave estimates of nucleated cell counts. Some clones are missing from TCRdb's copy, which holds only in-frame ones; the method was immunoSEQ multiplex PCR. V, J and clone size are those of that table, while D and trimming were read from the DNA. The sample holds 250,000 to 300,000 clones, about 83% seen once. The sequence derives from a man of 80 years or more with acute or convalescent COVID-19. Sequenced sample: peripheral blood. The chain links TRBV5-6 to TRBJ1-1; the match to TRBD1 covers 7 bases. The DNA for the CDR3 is TGTGCCAGCAGCTTCATTCCGCTAAAGACAGGGCCCACTGAAGCTTTCTTT. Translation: CASSFIPLKTGPTEAFF.